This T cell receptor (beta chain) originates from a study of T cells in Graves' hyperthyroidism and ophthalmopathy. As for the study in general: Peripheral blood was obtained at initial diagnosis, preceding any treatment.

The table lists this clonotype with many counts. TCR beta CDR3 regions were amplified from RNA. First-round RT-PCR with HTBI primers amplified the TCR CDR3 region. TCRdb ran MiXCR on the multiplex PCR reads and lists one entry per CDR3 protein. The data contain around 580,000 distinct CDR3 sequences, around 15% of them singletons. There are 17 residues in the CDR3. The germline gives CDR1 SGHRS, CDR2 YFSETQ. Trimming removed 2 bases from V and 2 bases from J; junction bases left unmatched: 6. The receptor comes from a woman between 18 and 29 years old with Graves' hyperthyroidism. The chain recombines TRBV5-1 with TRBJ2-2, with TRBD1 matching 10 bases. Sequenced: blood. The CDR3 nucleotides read TGCGCCAGCAGCTTAGGGTTGACAGGGGGCAACACCGGGGAGCTGTTTTTT. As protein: CASSLGLTGGNTGELFF.